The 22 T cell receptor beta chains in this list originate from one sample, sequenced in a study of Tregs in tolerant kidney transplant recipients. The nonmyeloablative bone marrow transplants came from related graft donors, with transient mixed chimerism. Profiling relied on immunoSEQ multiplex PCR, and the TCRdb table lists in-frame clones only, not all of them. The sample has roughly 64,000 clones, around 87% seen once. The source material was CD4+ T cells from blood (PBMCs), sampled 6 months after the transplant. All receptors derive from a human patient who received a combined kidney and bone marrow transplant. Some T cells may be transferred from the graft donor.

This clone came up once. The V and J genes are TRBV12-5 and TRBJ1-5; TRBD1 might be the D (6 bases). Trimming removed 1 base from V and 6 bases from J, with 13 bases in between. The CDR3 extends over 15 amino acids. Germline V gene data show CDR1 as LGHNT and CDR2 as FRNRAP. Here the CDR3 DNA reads TGTGCTAGTGGTTTGGACCACAGGGTCGGTCAGCCCCAGCATTTT. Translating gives CASGLDHRVGQPQHF.

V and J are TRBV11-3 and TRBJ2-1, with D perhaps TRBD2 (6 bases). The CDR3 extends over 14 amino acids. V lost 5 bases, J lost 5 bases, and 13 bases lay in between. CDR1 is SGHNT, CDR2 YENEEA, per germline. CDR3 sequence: CASSPGVLNNEQFF. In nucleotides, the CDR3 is TGTGCCAGCAGCCCGGGGGTCTTGAACAATGAGCAGTTCTTC.

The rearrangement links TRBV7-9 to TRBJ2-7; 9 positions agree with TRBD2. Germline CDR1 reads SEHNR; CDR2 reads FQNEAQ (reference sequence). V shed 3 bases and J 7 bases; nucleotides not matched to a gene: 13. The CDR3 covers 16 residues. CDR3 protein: CASSLSLAGSGSEQYF. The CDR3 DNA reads TGTGCCAGCAGCTTGTCGCTAGCGGGATCGGGTAGTGAGCAGTACTTC.

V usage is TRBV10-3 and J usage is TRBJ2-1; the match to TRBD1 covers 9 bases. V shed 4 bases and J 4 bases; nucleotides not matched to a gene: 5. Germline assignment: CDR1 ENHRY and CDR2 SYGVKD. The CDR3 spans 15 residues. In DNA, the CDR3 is TGTGCCATCAGTGGAACAGGGGGCTTATACAATGAGCAGTTCTTC. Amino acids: CAISGTGGLYNEQFF.

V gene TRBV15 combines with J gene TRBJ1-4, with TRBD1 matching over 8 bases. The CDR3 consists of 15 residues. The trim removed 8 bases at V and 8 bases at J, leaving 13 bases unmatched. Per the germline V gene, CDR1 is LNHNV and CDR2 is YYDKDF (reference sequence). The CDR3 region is CATCRMTTGEEKLFF. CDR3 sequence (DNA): TGTGCCACCTGCCGAATGACGACAGGGGAGGAAAAACTGTTTTTT.

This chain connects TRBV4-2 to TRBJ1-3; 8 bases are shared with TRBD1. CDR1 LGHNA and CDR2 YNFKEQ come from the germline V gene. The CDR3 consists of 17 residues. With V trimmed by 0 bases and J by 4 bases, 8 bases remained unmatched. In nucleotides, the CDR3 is TGTGCCAGCAGCCAAGATCGCGGACAGGGAAGAGGAAACACCATATATTTT. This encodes CASSQDRGQGRGNTIYF.

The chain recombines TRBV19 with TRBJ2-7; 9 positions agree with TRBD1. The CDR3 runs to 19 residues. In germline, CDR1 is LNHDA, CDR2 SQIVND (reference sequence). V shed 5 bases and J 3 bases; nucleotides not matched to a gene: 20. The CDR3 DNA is TGTGCCAGTAGTTCACCGGGACAGGGCACCGAGGGGAACATCTACGAGCAGTACTTC. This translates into CASSSPGQGTEGNIYEQYF. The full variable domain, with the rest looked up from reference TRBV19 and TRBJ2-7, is DGGITQSPKYLFRKEGQNVTLSCEQNLNHDAMYWYRQDPGQGLRLIYYSQIVNDFQKGDIAEGYSVSREKKESFPLTVTSAQKNPTAFYLCASSSPGQGTEGNIYEQYFGPGTRLTVT.

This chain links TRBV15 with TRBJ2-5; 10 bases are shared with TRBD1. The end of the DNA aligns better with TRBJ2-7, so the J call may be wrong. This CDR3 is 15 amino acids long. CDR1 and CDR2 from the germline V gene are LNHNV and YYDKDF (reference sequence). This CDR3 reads CATSRDVGTGDEQYF. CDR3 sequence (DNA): TGTGCCACCAGCAGAGATGTCGGGACAGGGGACGAGCAGTACTTC.

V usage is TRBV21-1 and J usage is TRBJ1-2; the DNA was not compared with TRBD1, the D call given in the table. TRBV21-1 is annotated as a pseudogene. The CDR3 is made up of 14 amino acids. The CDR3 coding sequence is TGTGCCAGCAGCACACAGGACCCAGGGTATGGCTACACCTTC. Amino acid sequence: CASSTQDPGYGYTF.

The CDR3, as DNA: TGTGCCAGCAGTCCCTGGACTAGCTCCTACAATGAGCAGTTCTTC. As protein: CASSPWTSSYNEQFF. This rearrangement joins TRBV6-5 to TRBJ2-1, with 7 bases aligning to TRBD2. The CDR3 consists of 15 residues. The germline V gene encodes CDR1 MNHEY and CDR2 SVGAGI. The V and J ends lost 5 bases and 0 bases, in that order; junction bases with no gene match: 4.

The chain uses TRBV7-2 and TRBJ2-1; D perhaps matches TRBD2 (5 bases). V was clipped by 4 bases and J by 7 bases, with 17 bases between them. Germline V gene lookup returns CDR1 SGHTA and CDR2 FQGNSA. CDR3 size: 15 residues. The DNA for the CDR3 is TGTGCCAGCAGCTCCCAAGCGGAAGGGCTGAATGAGCAGTTCTTC. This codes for CASSSQAEGLNEQFF.

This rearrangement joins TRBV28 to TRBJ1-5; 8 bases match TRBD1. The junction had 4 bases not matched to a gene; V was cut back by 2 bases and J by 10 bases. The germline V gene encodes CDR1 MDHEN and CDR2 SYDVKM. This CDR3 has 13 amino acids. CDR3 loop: CASSLATGEPQHF. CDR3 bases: TGTGCCAGCAGTTTAGCGACAGGGGAACCCCAGCATTTT.

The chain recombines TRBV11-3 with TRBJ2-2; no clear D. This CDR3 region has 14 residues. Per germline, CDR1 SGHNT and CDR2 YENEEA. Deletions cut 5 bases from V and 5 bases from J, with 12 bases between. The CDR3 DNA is TGTGCCAGCAGCACCCGACACTTGACCGGGGAGCTGTTTTTT. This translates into CASSTRHLTGELFF.

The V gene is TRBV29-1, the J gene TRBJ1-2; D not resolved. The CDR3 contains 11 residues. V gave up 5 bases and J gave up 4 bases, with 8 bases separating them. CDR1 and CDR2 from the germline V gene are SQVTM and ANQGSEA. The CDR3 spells CSVRYLYGYTF. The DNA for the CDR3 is TGCAGCGTTCGCTATCTCTATGGCTACACCTTC.

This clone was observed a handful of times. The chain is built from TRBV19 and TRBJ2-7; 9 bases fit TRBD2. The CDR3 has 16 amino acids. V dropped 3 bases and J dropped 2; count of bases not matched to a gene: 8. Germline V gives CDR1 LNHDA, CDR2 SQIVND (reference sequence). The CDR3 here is CASSMGLAGLTYEQYF. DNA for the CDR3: TGTGCCAGTAGTATGGGGCTAGCGGGACTCACCTACGAGCAGTACTTC.

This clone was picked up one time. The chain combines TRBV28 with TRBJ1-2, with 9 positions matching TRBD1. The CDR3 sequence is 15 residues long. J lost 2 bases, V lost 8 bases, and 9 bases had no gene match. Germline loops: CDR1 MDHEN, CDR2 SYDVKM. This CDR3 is CASGLHRGRNYGYTF. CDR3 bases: TGTGCCAGCGGACTACACAGGGGGCGCAACTATGGCTACACCTTC.

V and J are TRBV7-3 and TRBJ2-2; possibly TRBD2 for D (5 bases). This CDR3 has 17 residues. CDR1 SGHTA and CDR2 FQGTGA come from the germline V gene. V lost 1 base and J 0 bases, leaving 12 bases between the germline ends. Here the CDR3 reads CASSLRPTGTNTGELFF. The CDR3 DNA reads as TGTGCCAGCAGCTTAAGACCGACGGGAACGAACACCGGGGAGCTGTTTTTT.

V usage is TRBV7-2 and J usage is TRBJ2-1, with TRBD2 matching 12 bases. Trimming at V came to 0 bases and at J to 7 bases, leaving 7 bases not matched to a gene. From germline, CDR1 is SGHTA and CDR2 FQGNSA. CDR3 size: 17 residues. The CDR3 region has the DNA TGTGCCAGCAGCTTAGCGGGAAGCCTAGCGGGGGGGAATGAGCAGTTCTTC. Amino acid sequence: CASSLAGSLAGGNEQFF.

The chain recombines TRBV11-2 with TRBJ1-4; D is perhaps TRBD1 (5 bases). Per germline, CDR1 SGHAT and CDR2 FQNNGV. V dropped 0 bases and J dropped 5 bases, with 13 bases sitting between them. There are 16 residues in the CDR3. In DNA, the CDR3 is TGTGCCAGCAGCTTAGATCTCCAGGGTACAAATGAAAAACTGTTTTTT. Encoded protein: CASSLDLQGTNEKLFF.

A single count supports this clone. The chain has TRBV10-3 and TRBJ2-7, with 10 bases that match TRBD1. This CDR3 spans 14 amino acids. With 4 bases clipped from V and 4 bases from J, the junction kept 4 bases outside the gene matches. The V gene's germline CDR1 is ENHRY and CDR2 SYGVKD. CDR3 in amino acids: CAISVTDRGYEQYF. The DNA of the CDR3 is TGTGCCATCAGTGTGACGGACAGGGGGTACGAGCAGTACTTC.

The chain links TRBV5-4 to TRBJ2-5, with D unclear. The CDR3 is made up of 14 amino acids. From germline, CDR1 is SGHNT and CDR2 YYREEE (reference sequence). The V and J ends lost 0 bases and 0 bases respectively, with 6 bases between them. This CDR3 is CASSLVADQETQYF. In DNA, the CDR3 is TGTGCCAGCAGCTTGGTGGCCGACCAAGAGACCCAGTACTTC. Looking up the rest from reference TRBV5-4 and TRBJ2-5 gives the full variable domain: ETGVTQSPTHLIKTRGQQVTLRCSSQSGHNTVSWYQQALGQGPQFIFQYYREEENGRGNFPPRFSGLQFPNYSSELNVNALELDDSALYLCASSLVADQETQYFGPGTRLLVL.

DNA for the CDR3: TGTGCCATCAGTGAACACAGGGGGGTCGGGGACGAGCAGTACTTC. As protein: CAISEHRGVGDEQYF. The J gene is TRBJ2-7, the V gene TRBV10-3, with 8 bases lining up with TRBD1. The CDR3 contains 15 residues. Germline assignment: CDR1 ENHRY and CDR2 SYGVKD. Unmatched junction bases numbered 9, after V lost 3 bases and J lost 5 bases.